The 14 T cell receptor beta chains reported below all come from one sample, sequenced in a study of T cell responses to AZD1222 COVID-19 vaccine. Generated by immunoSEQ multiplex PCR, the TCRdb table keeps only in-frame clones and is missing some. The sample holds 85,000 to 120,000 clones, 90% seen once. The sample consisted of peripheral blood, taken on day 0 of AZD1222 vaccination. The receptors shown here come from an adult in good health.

As DNA, the CDR3 is TGTGCCAGTAGTCTCCGCCGCAGGACGGGAGTGCACTTAGCTAACTATGGCTACACCTTC. Translated: CASSLRRRTGVHLANYGYTF. This chain uses TRBV19 with TRBJ1-2; D is ambiguous. Germline V lookup: CDR1 LNHDA, CDR2 SQIVND (reference sequence). The length of the CDR3 is 20 residues. V gave up 5 bases and J gave up 0 bases, with 28 bases separating them.

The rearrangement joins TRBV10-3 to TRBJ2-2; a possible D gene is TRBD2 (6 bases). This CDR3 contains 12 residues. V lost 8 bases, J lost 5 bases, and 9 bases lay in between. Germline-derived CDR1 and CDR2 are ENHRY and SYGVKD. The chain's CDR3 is CAIRSGTGELFF. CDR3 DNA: TGTGCCATCCGGAGCGGGACCGGGGAGCTGTTTTTT.

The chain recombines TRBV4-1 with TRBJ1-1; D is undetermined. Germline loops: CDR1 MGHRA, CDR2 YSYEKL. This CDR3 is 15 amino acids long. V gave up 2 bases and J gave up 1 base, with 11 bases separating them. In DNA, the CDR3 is TGCGCCAGCAGCCAACTACTGACGGGGAACACTGAAGCTTTCTTT. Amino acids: CASSQLLTGNTEAFF.

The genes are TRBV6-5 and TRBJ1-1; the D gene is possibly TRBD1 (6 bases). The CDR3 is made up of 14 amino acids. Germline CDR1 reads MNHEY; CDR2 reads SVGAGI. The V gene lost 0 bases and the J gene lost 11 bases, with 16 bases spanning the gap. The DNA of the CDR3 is TGTGCCAGCAGTTACTCGAGGGGGGCACCCGGCGCTTTCTTT. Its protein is CASSYSRGAPGAFF.

The DNA for the CDR3 is TGTGCCAGTAGTGTGGGAGGGACGCCCTACGAGCAGTACTTC. Amino acids: CASSVGGTPYEQYF. The chain employs TRBV19 and TRBJ2-7, with 7 nucleotides matching TRBD2. This CDR3 comprises 14 residues. Germline-derived CDR1 and CDR2 are LNHDA and SQIVND (reference sequence). J lost 2 bases, V lost 5 bases, and 6 bases had no gene match.

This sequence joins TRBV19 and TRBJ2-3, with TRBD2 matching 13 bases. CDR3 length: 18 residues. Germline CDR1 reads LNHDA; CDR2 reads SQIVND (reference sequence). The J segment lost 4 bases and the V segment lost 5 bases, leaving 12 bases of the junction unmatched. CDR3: CASSGGTSGRAWADTQYF. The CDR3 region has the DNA TGTGCCAGTAGTGGGGGAACTAGCGGGAGGGCCTGGGCAGATACGCAGTATTTT.

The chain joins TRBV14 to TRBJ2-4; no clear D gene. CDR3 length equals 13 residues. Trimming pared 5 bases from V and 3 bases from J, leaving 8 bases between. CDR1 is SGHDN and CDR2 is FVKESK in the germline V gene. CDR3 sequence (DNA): TGTGCCAGCAGCTCCCATAACAAAAACATTCAGTACTTC. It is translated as CASSSHNKNIQYF.

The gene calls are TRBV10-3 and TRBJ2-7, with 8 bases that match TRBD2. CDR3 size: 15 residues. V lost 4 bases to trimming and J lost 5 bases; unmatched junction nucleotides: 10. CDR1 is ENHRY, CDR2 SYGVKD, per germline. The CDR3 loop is CAISGRSGTSDEQYF. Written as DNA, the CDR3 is TGTGCCATCAGTGGACGTAGCGGGACCAGTGACGAGCAGTACTTC.

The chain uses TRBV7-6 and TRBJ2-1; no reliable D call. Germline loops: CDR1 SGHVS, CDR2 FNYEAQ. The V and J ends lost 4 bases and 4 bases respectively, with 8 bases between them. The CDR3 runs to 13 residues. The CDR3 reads CASSSDTYNEQFF. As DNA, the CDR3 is TGTGCCAGCAGCTCAGATACTTACAATGAGCAGTTCTTC.

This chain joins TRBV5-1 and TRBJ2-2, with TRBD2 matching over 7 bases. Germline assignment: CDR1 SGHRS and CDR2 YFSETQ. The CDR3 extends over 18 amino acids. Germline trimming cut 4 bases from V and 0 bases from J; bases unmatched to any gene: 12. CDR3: CASSGGLGGNANTGELFF. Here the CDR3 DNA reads TGCGCCAGCAGCGGAGGACTAGGAGGCAACGCGAACACCGGGGAGCTGTTTTTT.

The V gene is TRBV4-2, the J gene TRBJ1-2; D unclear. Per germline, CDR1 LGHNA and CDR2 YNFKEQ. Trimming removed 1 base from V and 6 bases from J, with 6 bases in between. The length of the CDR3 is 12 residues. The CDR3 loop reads CASSQVGDGYTF. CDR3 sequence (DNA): TGTGCCAGCAGCCAAGTTGGAGATGGCTACACCTTC.

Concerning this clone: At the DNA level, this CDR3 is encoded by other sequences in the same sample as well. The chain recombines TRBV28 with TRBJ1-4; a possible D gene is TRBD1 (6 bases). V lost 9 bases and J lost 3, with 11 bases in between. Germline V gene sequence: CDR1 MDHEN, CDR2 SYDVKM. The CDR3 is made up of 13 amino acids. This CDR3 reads CASTGRPNEKLFF. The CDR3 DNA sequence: TGTGCCAGTACAGGGCGGCCTAATGAAAAACTGTTTTTT.

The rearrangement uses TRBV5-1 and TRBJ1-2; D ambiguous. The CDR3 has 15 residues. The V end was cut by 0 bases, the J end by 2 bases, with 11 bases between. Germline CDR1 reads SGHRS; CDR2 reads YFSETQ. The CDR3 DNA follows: TGCGCCAGCAGCTTGGGGGAGACGGGAAACTATGGCTACACCTTC. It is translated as CASSLGETGNYGYTF. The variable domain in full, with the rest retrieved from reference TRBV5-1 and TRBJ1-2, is KAGVTQTPRYLIKTRGQQVTLSCSPISGHRSVSWYQQTPGQGLQFLFEYFSETQRNKGNFPGRFSGRQFSNSRSEMNVSTLELGDSALYLCASSLGETGNYGYTFGSGTRLTVV.

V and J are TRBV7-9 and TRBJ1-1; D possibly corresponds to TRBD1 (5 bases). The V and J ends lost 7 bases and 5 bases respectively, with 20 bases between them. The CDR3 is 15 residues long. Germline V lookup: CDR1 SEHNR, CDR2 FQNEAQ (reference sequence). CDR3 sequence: CASIITGGIGTEAFF. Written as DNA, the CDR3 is TGTGCCAGCATCATCACTGGGGGGATCGGGACTGAAGCTTTCTTT.